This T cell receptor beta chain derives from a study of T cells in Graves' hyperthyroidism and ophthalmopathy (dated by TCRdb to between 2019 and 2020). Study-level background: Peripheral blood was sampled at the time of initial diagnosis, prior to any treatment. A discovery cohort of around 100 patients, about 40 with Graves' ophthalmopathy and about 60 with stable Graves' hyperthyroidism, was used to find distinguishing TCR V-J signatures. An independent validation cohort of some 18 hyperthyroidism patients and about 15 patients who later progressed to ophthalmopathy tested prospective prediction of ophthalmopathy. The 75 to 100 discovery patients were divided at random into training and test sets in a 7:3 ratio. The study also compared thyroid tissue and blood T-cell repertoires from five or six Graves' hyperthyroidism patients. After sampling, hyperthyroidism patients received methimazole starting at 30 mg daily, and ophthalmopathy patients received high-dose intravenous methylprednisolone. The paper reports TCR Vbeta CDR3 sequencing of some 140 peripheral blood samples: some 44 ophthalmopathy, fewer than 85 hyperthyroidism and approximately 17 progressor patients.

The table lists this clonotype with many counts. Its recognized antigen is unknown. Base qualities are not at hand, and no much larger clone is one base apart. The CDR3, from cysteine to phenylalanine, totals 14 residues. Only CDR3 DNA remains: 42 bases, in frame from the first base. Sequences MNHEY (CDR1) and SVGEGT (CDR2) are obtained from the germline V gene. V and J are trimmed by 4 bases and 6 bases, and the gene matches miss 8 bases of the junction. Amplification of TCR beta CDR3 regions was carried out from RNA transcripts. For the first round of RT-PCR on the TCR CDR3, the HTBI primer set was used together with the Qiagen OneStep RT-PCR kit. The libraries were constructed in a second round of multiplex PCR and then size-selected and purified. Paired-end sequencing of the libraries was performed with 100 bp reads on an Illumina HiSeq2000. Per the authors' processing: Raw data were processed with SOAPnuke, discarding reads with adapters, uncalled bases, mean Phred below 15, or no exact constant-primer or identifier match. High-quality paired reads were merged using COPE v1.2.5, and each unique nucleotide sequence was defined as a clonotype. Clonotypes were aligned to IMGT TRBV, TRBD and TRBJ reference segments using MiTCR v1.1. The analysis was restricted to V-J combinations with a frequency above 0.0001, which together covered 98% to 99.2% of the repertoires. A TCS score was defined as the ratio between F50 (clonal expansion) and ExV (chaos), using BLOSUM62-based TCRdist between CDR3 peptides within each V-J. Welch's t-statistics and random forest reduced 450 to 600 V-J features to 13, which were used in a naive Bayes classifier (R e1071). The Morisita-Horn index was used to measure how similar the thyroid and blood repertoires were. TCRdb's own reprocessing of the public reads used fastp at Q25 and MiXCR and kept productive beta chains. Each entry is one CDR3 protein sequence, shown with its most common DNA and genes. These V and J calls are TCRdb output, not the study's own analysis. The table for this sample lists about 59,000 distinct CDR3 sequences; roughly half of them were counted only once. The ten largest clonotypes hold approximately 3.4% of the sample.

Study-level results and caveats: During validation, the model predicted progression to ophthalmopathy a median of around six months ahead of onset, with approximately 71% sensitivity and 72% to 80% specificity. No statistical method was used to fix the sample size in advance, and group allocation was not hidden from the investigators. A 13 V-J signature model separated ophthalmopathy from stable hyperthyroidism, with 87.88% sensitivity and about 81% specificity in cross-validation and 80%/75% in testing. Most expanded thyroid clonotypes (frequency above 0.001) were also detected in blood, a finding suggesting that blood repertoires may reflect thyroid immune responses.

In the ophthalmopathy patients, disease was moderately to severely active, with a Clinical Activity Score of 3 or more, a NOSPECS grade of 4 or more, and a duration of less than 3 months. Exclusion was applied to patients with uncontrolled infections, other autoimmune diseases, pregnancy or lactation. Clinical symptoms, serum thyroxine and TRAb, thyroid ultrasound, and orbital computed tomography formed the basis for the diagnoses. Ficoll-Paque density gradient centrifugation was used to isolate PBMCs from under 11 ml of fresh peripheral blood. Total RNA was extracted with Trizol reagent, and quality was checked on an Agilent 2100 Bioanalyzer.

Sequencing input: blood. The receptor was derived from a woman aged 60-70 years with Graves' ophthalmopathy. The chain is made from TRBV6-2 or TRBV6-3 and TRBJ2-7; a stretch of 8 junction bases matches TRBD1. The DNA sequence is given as TGTGCCAGCAGTTGGTCCGGACAGGGAGGCGAGCAGTACTTC. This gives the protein CASSWSGQGGEQYF.